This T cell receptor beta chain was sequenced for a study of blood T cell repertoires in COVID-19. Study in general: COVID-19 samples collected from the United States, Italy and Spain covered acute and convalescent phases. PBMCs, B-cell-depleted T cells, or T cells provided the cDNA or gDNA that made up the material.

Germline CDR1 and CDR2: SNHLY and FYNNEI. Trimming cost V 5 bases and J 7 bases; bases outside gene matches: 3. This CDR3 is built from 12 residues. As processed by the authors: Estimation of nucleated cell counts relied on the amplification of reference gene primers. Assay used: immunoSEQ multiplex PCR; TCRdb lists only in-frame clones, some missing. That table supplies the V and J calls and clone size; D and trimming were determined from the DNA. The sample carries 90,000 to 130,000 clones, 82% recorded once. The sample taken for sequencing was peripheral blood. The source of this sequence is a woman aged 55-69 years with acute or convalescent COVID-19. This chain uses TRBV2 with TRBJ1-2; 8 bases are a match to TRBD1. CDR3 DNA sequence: TGTGCCAGCAGTTCAGGGGGCGTTGGCTACACCTTC. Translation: CASSSGGVGYTF.